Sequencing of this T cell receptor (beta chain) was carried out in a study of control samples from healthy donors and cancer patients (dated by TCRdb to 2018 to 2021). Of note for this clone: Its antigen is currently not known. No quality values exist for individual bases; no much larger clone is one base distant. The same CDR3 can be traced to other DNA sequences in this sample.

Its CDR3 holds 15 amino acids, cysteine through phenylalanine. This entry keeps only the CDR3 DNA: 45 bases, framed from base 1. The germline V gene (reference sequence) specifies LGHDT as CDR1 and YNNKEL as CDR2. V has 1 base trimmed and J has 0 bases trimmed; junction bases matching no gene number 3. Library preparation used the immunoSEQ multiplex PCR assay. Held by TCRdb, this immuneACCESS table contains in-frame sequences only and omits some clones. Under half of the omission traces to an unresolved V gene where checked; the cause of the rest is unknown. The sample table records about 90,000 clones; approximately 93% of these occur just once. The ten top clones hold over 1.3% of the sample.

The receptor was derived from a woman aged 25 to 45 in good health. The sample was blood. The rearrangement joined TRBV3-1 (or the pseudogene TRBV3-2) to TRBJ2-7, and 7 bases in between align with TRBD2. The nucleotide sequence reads TGTGCCAGCAGCCAAGGATTAGCGGGCTCCTACGAGCAGTACTTC. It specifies CASSQGLAGSYEQYF.